This TCR beta chain was identified in a study of T cell responses to AZD1222 COVID-19 vaccine (dated by TCRdb to the early 2020s). At the level of the whole study: AZD1222 recipients given second doses at about 4 weeks or at about 12 weeks were pooled, since spike-specific TCR depth and breadth were not found to differ between the two schedules. Trial participants were enrolled by age into 18-55, 56-69 and 70-plus year subgroups, with roughly 150, 30 and 60 TCR-sequenced participants respectively. A total of 233 trial participants underwent TCR sequencing, of whom about 200 had received two doses of AZD1222 and around 26 had received two doses of the MenACWY control vaccine.

The meaning of the sample's time point label: baseline before first vaccination. Samples from vaccinated people were obtained from the UK trials COV001 and COV002, which included a single-blind randomized controlled phase 2/3 trial of AZD1222 (ChAdOx1 nCoV-19) in healthy adults. For TCRbeta chain sequencing, PBMC samples were collected from trial participants at day 0 and at day 28 after the second dose. The CDR3 regions of human TCRbeta chains were analyzed by immunosequencing. The source study handled its data this way. Repertoire TCRs were matched against a reference library of SARS-CoV-2-specific TCRs generated with the MIRA antigen-specificity platform. Breadth was defined as the fraction of unique TCRs that were SARS-CoV-2-associated. Depth was defined as the fraction of total T cells that were SARS-CoV-2-associated. Each spike-specific TCR was assigned to its reactive spike region and to a CD4 or CD8 class using the MIRA data. Log10-transformed breadth and depth values were compared by one-way ANOVA with Sidak's multiple comparisons tests. TCRdb re-hosts the immuneACCESS table, in-frame sequences only. Its copies lack some clones; in the studies checked, an unresolved V gene accounts for under half of them, and the cause for the rest is not known. The DNA gave D and trimming, while V, J and clone size come from that table. Recorded for this sample are 90,000 to 150,000 clones; more than 75% of them occurred a single time. The ten top clones hold roughly 3.6% of the sample.

A note on this clone: Its cognate antigen has yet to be identified. The input lacks base qualities; no much larger clone sits a single base away.

Results and caveats for the whole study, not just this receptor: The vaccine-associated CD4 TCRs covered the entire spike protein, and the dominant responses fell in regions 160-218 and 743-854. In the small 56-69-year group, the increase in depth fell short of significance, most likely because of low power. No day 14 peak-response samples were available, so repertoires were characterized only after the peak T cell response. Conclusions about previously exposed vaccinees were limited because only six or seven AZD1222 recipients were SARS-CoV-2 seropositive at baseline. Spike-specific TCR breadth and depth rose significantly after two AZD1222 doses compared with day 0 and with MenACWY recipients. Nearly half of unique spike-specific TCRs reportedly recognized epitopes outside regions mutated in the B.1.351 and B.1.1.7 variants. Most participants were white British and females outnumbered males, and the authors suggested that clonal diversity may have been underestimated.

The cysteine opens and the phenylalanine closes a CDR3 of 14 amino acids. The only DNA kept is the CDR3, 42 bases in frame from the first base. CDR1 SGHRS and CDR2 YFSETQ are derived from the germline V gene. Between the V and J ends, shortened by 4 bases and 0 bases respectively, the junction contains 9 bases. The origin of this receptor is an adult in good health. The starting material was peripheral blood, obtained on day 0 of AZD1222 vaccination. The chain links TRBV5-1 with TRBJ2-3, with a tentative D gene TRBD1 over 6 matching bases. The CDR3 protein is CASSRQASTDTQYF. The DNA sequence follows: TGCGCCAGCAGCCGACAGGCTAGCACAGATACGCAGTATTTT.